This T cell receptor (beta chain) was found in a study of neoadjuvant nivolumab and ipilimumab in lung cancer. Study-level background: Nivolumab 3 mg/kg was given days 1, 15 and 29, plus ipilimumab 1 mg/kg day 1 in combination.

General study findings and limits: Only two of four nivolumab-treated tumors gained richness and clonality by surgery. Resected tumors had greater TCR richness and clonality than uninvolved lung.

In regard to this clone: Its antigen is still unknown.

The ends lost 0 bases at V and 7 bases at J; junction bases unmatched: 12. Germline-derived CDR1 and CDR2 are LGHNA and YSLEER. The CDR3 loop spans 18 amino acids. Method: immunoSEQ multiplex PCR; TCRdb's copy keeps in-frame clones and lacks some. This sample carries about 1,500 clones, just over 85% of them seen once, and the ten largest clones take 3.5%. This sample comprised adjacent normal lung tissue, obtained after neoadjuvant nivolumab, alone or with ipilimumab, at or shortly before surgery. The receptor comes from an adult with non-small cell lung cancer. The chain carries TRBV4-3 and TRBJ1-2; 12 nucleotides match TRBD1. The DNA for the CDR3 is TGCGCCAGCAGCCAAGAGTGGGGGGACAGGGGGCTGTTTCGTGGCTACACCTTC. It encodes CASSQEWGDRGLFRGYTF.